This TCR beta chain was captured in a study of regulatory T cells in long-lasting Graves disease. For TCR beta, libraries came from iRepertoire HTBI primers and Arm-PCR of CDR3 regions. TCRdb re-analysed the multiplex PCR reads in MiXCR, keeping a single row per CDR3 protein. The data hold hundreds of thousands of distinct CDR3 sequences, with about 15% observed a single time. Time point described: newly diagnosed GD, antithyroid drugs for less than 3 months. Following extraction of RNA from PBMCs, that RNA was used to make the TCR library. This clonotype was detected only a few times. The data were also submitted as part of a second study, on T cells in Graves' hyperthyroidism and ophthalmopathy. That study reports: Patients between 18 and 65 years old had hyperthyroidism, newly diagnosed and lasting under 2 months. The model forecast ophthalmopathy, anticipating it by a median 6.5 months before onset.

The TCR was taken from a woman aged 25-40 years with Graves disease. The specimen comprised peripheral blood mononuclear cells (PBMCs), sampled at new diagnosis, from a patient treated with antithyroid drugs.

The CDR3 DNA sequence: TGTGCCAGCAGCCAGACGCACATAGCGGGAGACTCCTACGAGCAGTACTTC. It codes for CASSQTHIAGDSYEQYF. The chain couples TRBV3-1 to TRBJ2-7, with 9 bases that match TRBD2. This CDR3 is 17 amino acids long. Germline values: CDR1 LGHDT, CDR2 YNNKEL (reference sequence). V lost 3 bases to trimming and J lost 0 bases; unmatched junction nucleotides: 9.